The rows below give T cell receptor beta chains drawn from one sample of a study of blood T cell repertoires in COVID-19. Here immunoSEQ multiplex PCR was the method, and the copy in TCRdb shows in-frame clones only, minus some. Among some 300,000 clones listed, roughly 91% were seen once. The sample comprised PBMCs or T cells enriched from blood (not recorded which). Receptors were obtained from a woman between 50 and 59 years old who had been exposed to COVID-19. Both conserved end residues are part of each CDR3. A D gene is named only where the DNA matches it firmly. Not all rows give a size; the values are once, few, many and, for expanded clones, a class.

j_call,v_call,d_call,clone_size,cdr3_aa,cdr3_nt
TRBJ1-2,TRBV2,.,.,CASSEVEGNYGYTF,TGTGCCAGCAGTGAAGTGGAGGGCAACTATGGCTACACCTTC
TRBJ1-6,TRBV4-1,.,.,CASSQFGPTYSSPLHF,TGCGCCAGCAGCCAATTTGGGCCCACATATAGTTCACCCCTCCACTTT
TRBJ1-1,TRBV5-1,.,.,CASSLTGRDTEAFF,TGCGCCAGCAGCTTGACAGGGAGGGACACTGAAGCTTTCTTT
TRBJ1-2,TRBV11-2,TRBD1,.,CASSRTPGTGGGYTF,TGTGCCAGCAGCCGAACCCCCGGGACAGGGGGTGGCTACACCTTC
TRBJ2-7,TRBV5-1,TRBD1,once,CASSLEAGQGPTYEQYF,TGCGCCAGCAGCTTGGAAGCGGGACAGGGGCCGACCTACGAGCAGTACTTC
TRBJ2-3,TRBV3-1/TRBV3-2,TRBD2,.,CASSQGGGGASDTQYF,TGTGCCAGCAGCCAAGGTGGCGGGGGGGCGTCAGATACGCAGTATTTT
TRBJ1-2,TRBV28,TRBD1,.,CASSPGTGSGYTF,TGTGCCAGCAGTCCCGGGACAGGGAGCGGCTACACCTTC
TRBJ2-2,TRBV5-1,TRBD2,.,CASSFAAGGPSGELFF,TGCGCCAGCAGCTTCGCAGCGGGGGGGCCTAGCGGGGAGCTGTTTTTT
TRBJ2-1,TRBV5-4,TRBD1,.,CASSLAGQGAQVNEQFF,TGTGCCAGCAGCTTGGCCGGGCAGGGGGCGCAGGTCAATGAGCAGTTCTTC
TRBJ1-2,TRBV2,.,.,CASTTGETSPAYGYTF,TGTGCCAGCACCACTGGAGAAACAAGCCCTGCCTATGGCTACACCTTC
TRBJ1-6,TRBV5-5,TRBD1,.,CASSLGTGGDISPLHF,TGTGCCAGCAGCTTGGGGACAGGGGGAGATATTTCACCCCTCCACTTT